The clone carrying this TCR beta chain was observed many times. The entry originates in a study of patients and donors after allogeneic stem cell transplantation. The CDR3 totals 15 residues. Looked up from germline, CDR1 is SEHNR and CDR2 is FQNEAQ (reference sequence). J lost 0 bases, V lost 5 bases, and 2 bases had no gene match. MiXCR, run by TCRdb on the RT-PCR reads, gives a single entry per CDR3 protein. The sample lists tens of thousands of distinct CDR3 sequences, around 5% occurring once. Sequencing was carried out using blood, either unsorted or a sorted T cell fraction (not recorded which). J is TRBJ2-3 and V is TRBV7-9; TRBD2 matches at 10 bases. This receptor was obtained from a human donor who was either an allogeneic HSCT recipient or a stem cell or donor lymphocyte infusion donor (not recorded which). It is not recorded whose cells these are; they may come from a transplant donor. This chain's CDR3 is CASSPSGRSTDTQYF. DNA for the CDR3: TGTGCCAGCAGCCCTAGCGGGAGAAGCACAGATACGCAGTATTTT.